This passage covers 12 T cell receptor beta chains from one sample sequenced in a study of cytomegalovirus exposure and HLA in healthy donors. Researchers ran the PCR with 60 Vbeta and 13 Jbeta primers. This table comes from immunoSEQ multiplex PCR, and its TCRdb copy is limited to in-frame clones, with some not included. Among 200,000 to 250,000 clones listed, about 85% were seen once. Material: PBMCs. These receptors all stem from a human donor in good health.

The gene calls are TRBV10-3 and TRBJ2-7; 12 positions agree with TRBD2. Germline lookup yields CDR1 ENHRY and CDR2 SYGVKD. The CDR3 covers 15 residues. The J segment lost 5 bases and the V segment lost 5 bases, leaving 7 bases of the junction unmatched. The chain's CDR3 is CAISPLAGGVHEQYF. For the CDR3, the DNA is TGTGCCATCAGTCCTCTAGCGGGAGGGGTCCACGAGCAGTACTTC.

CDR3 region: CATSKGGMYTGELFF. In DNA, the CDR3 is TGTGCCACCAGCAAAGGGGGCATGTACACCGGGGAGCTGTTTTTT. J is TRBJ2-2 and V is TRBV15, with 7 bases aligning to TRBD1. The germline CDR1 and CDR2 sequences are LNHNV and YYDKDF (reference sequence). This CDR3 has 15 amino acids. The junction had 5 bases not matched to a gene; V was cut back by 4 bases and J by 3 bases.

The V call is TRBV5-5, the J call TRBJ1-1; 8 bases agree with TRBD1. CDR3 length: 17 residues. The ends lost 4 bases at V and 0 bases at J; junction bases unmatched: 11. CDR1 SGHKS and CDR2 YYEKEE come from the germline V gene (reference sequence). CDR3 in DNA: TGTGCCAGCAGCCCCGACAGGGGCTCCGGTATGAACACTGAAGCTTTCTTT. It codes for CASSPDRGSGMNTEAFF.

This rearrangement joins TRBV7-9 to TRBJ2-1; 7 bases are a match to TRBD2. V was clipped by 4 bases and J by 4 bases; unmatched bases: 13. This CDR3 has 17 residues. Germline assignment: CDR1 SEHNR and CDR2 FQNEAQ (reference sequence). The CDR3: CASSSTYLADRYNEQFF. The DNA of the CDR3 is TGTGCCAGCAGCTCCACTTACCTAGCGGACCGATACAATGAGCAGTTCTTC.

The CDR3 bases are TGTGCCAGCAGCAAAGCCCAACAGGCTCAAGAGACCCAGTACTTC. Protein product: CASSKAQQAQETQYF. The rearrangement links TRBV21-1 to TRBJ2-5; the table's D call, TRBD1, has no DNA check behind it. TRBV21-1 is given as a pseudogene. This CDR3 spans 15 amino acids.

The sample holds one count of this clone. The chain recombines TRBV4-3 with TRBJ2-5; 14 bases align to TRBD2. This CDR3 is 17 amino acids long. Germline V gives CDR1 LGHNA, CDR2 YSLEER. With V trimmed by 5 bases and J by 5 bases, 10 bases remained unmatched. CDR3 sequence (DNA): TGCGCCAGCAGCGAAGGACTAGCGGGAGGTGGCGGGGAGACCCAGTACTTC. This sequence encodes CASSEGLAGGGGETQYF.

J is TRBJ2-1 and V is TRBV12-5; tentatively, D is TRBD2 (6 bases). V was trimmed by 2 bases and J by 4 bases, leaving 12 bases between them. In germline, CDR1 is LGHNT, CDR2 FRNRAP. The CDR3 covers 15 residues. CDR3 nucleotide sequence: TGTGCTAGTGGTTTGTACGGGAGTATGTACAATGAGCAGTTCTTC. This encodes CASGLYGSMYNEQFF.

The chain has TRBV5-4 and TRBJ2-6; tentatively, D is TRBD1 (7 bases). The CDR3 length is 17 residues. V lost 2 bases and J lost 1, with 13 bases in between. Germline V gene sequence: CDR1 SGHNT, CDR2 YYREEE (reference sequence). In nucleotides, the CDR3 is TGTGCCAGCAGCTTCGGGGGACAGTTATCTGGGGCCAACGTCCTGACTTTC. Protein product: CASSFGGQLSGANVLTF.

This clone was detected only once. The chain links TRBV18 to TRBJ2-1; perhaps TRBD2 as D (5 bases). CDR1 KGHSH and CDR2 LQKENI come from the germline V gene. Trimming removed 2 bases from V and 0 bases from J, with 11 bases in between. This CDR3 comprises 16 residues. In nucleotides, the CDR3 is TGTGCCAGCTCACCAATCGAGGGCGTCTCCTACAATGAGCAGTTCTTC. Its protein is CASSPIEGVSYNEQFF.

This clone has only a few counts. The chain is built from TRBV2 and TRBJ1-3; weak D call: TRBD1 (5 bases). Germline V gives CDR1 SNHLY, CDR2 FYNNEI. The CDR3 is made up of 15 amino acids. Trimming pared 3 bases from V and 2 bases from J, leaving 11 bases between. In nucleotides, the CDR3 is TGTGCCAGCAGTGAGTGGGGGGTAACTGGAAACACCATATATTTT. Protein sequence: CASSEWGVTGNTIYF.

The chain combines TRBV29-1 with TRBJ1-1, with D perhaps TRBD1 (5 bases). The CDR3 extends over 15 amino acids. V lost 5 bases, J lost 0 bases, and 16 bases lay in between. Germline CDR1 and CDR2: SQVTM and ANQGSEA. This CDR3 is CSVTTQGGVNTEAFF. The CDR3 DNA sequence: TGCAGCGTTACGACTCAGGGTGGGGTGAACACTGAAGCTTTCTTT.

This sequence joins TRBV4-1 and TRBJ2-4; 7 positions match TRBD1. Germline assignment: CDR1 MGHRA and CDR2 YSYEKL. The length of the CDR3 is 16 residues. Unmatched junction bases numbered 12, after V lost 4 bases and J lost 6 bases. CDR3 DNA: TGCGCCAGCAGCCCGGGCTTGGGACAGCCCCCAAACATTCAGTACTTC. Translation: CASSPGLGQPPNIQYF.